A single sample gave rise to the 4 T cell receptor beta chains below, sequenced in a study of shared clonotypes between healthy human individuals. Clones were read by immunoSEQ multiplex PCR, and TCRdb kept only the in-frame ones, dropping some. The table has roughly 770,000 clones, just over 95% seen once; the top ten hold under 0.3%. The naive CD8 subset, CD45RO-negative cells positively selected for CCR7, excluded terminally differentiated effector memory CD45RA+ cells. Sequenced sample: naive CD8+ T cells sorted from blood. All receptors come from a man younger than 45 in good health.

Concerning this clone itself: In the same sample, other DNA sequences code for this CDR3. The chain carries TRBV27 and TRBJ2-6; D not resolved. This CDR3 is built from 14 residues. V was clipped by 6 bases and J by 0 bases, with 6 bases between them. CDR1 and CDR2 from the germline V gene are MNHEY and SMNVEV (reference sequence). This CDR3 is CASSPSSGANVLTF. The DNA of the CDR3 is TGTGCCAGCAGCCCTAGCTCTGGGGCCAACGTCCTGACTTTC.

The V call is TRBV9, the J call TRBJ2-6, with 10 bases matching TRBD1. Germline CDR1 is SGDLS and CDR2 is YYNGEE. The CDR3 is made up of 21 amino acids. With 3 bases clipped from V and 0 bases from J, the junction kept 15 bases outside the gene matches. The CDR3, as DNA: TGTGCCAGCAGCGCCGGGACAGGGGATATTCAGTCCACCTCTGGGGCCAACGTCCTGACTTTC. Its translation is CASSAGTGDIQSTSGANVLTF.

The chain combines TRBV21-1 with TRBJ2-5; TRBD2 is taken as the D call from the table, unchecked against the DNA. TRBV21-1 is noted as a pseudogene. The CDR3 length is 18 residues. DNA of the CDR3: TGTGCCAGCAGCAAATGCCCCTACTGGGGGAGGATCCAAGAGACCCAGTACTTC. Encoded protein: CASSKCPYWGRIQETQYF.

The chain is built from TRBV29-1 and TRBJ2-2, with a possible D match to TRBD2 (5 bases). In germline, CDR1 is SQVTM, CDR2 ANQGSEA. Trimming cost V 1 base and J 0 bases, with 6 bases left between them. The CDR3 consists of 14 residues. CDR3 DNA sequence: TGCAGCGTTGAAGTCGGGGCGAACACCGGGGAGCTGTTTTTT. The encoded protein is CSVEVGANTGELFF.